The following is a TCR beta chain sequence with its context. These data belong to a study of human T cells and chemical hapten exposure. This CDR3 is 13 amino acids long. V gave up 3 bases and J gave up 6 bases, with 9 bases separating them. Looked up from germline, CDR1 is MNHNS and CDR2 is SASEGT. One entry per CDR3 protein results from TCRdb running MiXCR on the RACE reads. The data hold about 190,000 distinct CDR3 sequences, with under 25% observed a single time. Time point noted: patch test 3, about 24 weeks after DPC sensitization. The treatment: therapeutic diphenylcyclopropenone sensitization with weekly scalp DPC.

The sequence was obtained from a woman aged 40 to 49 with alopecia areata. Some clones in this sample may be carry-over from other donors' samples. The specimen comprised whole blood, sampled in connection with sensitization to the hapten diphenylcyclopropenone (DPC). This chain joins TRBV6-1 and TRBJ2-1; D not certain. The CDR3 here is CASSESFSNEQFF. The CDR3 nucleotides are TGTGCCAGCAGTGAGAGTTTCTCCAATGAGCAGTTCTTC.